Listed below are T cell receptor beta chains from one sample, sequenced in a study of blood T cell repertoires in COVID-19. The repertoire was sequenced with immunoSEQ multiplex PCR; TCRdb's copy has only in-frame clones and lacks some. Of 310,000 or so clones listed, 70% to 90% were seen once; the top ten hold under 6%. The specimen sequenced was PBMCs or T cells enriched from blood (not recorded which). Receptors were obtained from a woman between 25 and 40 years old who had recovered from COVID-19. The CDR3 runs from the conserved cysteine through the conserved F or W.

J: TRBJ1-5
V: TRBV2
length: 15
CDR3: CASSRISGSNQPQHF

J: TRBJ1-1
V: TRBV4-2
length: 13
CDR3: CASSQDPGREGFF

J: TRBJ2-7
V: TRBV20-1
length: 11
CDR3: CSGGGPYEQYF

J: TRBJ1-1
V: TRBV7-9
length: 17
CDR3: CASSSKRPGQGNTEAFF

J: TRBJ2-2
V: TRBV30
length: 14
CDR3: CAWSRVSNTGELFF

J: TRBJ1-5
V: TRBV15
length: 14
CDR3: CATSRAGGVAPQHF

J: TRBJ2-7
V: TRBV3-1/TRBV3-2
length: 13
CDR3: CASSRGHRYEQYF

J: TRBJ1-6
V: TRBV4-1
length: 16
CDR3: CASSTVRTDKNSPLHF

J: TRBJ1-1
V: TRBV10-2
length: 16
CDR3: CASSGTLDSMNTEAFF

J: TRBJ1-5
V: TRBV6-4
length: 13
CDR3: CASSDVGGQPQHF

J: TRBJ2-7
V: TRBV18
length: 15
CDR3: CASSGGQGAHYEQYF

J: TRBJ1-1
V: TRBV20-1
length: 14
CDR3: CSASDGGAWTEAFF

J: TRBJ1-1
V: TRBV7-3
length: 15
CDR3: CASSPTGGGGTEAFF

J: TRBJ1-6
V: TRBV30
length: 15
CDR3: CAWNLSPNLNSPLHF

J: TRBJ2-3
V: TRBV30
length: 13
CDR3: CAWSVLGGDTQYF

J: TRBJ1-2
V: TRBV19
length: 12
CDR3: CASSLDPGGYTF

J: TRBJ1-3
V: TRBV30
length: 16
CDR3: CAWSGYKTGGGNTIYF

J: TRBJ2-3
V: TRBV6-5
length: 15
CDR3: CASTPGTGWTDTQYF

J: TRBJ1-5
V: TRBV6-4
length: 17
CDR3: CASSVGGAWGSNQPQHF

J: TRBJ1-2
V: TRBV7-2
length: 15
CDR3: CASSWKRRQHYGYTF

J: TRBJ2-3
V: TRBV7-3
length: 15
CDR3: CASSLGGTLTDTQYF

J: TRBJ1-2
V: TRBV7-2
length: 14
CDR3: CASSHGTERRGYTF

J: TRBJ1-6
V: TRBV6-4
length: 14
CDR3: CASSDRGPNSPLHF

J: TRBJ1-1
V: TRBV7-6
length: 14
CDR3: CASSLGLMNTEAFF

J: TRBJ1-1
V: TRBV4-3
length: 14
CDR3: CASSHAGEETEAFF

J: TRBJ1-4
V: TRBV6-5
length: 14
CDR3: CASSRQGRDEKLFF

J: TRBJ2-6
V: TRBV5-8
length: 18
CDR3: CASSLLAGAHSGANVLTF

J: TRBJ2-5
V: TRBV5-5
length: 16
CDR3: CASSLGFSGIQETQYF

J: TRBJ2-2
V: TRBV24-1
length: 14
CDR3: CATSERAGSGELFF

J: TRBJ1-5
V: TRBV2
length: 13
CDR3: CASSEAGFSPQHF

J: TRBJ1-1
V: TRBV2
length: 13
CDR3: CASSEIGGTEAFF

J: TRBJ1-2
V: TRBV11-3
length: 15
CDR3: CASPRTGPGNYGYTF

J: TRBJ1-4
V: TRBV12-2
length: 19
CDR3: CASRLLTTTEAAVSEKLFF

J: TRBJ1-2
V: TRBV10-3
length: 13
CDR3: CAISESQNRGYTF

J: TRBJ1-2
V: TRBV19
length: 16
CDR3: CASRSERWGDNYGYTF

J: TRBJ1-6
V: TRBV30
length: 12
CDR3: CAWSVTQGPLHF

J: TRBJ2-5
V: TRBV19
length: 16
CDR3: CASSPAGQGVPETQYF